This T cell receptor (beta chain) was sequenced in a study of blood T cell repertoires in COVID-19. This CDR3 is 20 amino acids long. In germline, CDR1 is SGHRS, CDR2 YFSETQ. Trimming left V 3 bases short and J 10 bases short, with 35 bases between. Sequencing used immunoSEQ multiplex PCR; TCRdb keeps in-frame clones, though not all of them. The table has over 120,000 clones, about nine tenths seen once; the top ten hold less than 5.5%. This chain links TRBV5-1 with TRBJ2-1, with D possibly being TRBD1 (6 bases). Material: PBMCs or T cells enriched from blood (not recorded which). The TCR comes from a man aged 50-59 years who had recovered from COVID-19. Written as DNA, the CDR3 is TGCGCCAGCAGCTATAAGCAACAACAGGGTTCAGGTCGAAGGACCACCGAGCAGTTCTTC. Amino acid sequence: CASSYKQQQGSGRRTTEQFF. The full variable domain, with the rest looked up from reference TRBV5-1 and TRBJ2-1, is KAGVTQTPRYLIKTRGQQVTLSCSPISGHRSVSWYQQTPGQGLQFLFEYFSETQRNKGNFPGRFSGRQFSNSRSEMNVSTLELGDSALYLCASSYKQQQGSGRRTTEQFFGPGTRLTVL.